One and the same sample provided the 2 T cell receptor beta chains below, sequenced in a study of response to subunit inactivated influenza vaccine. TCRdb ran MiXCR on the RT-PCR reads and lists one entry per CDR3 protein. The top ten hold roughly 14% of the sample, which has some 500,000 distinct CDR3 sequences, 10% to 15% seen once. The sample consisted of PBMCs from blood, taken 40 to 50 days after vaccination. The receptors come from a man in his fifties or sixties who received an inactivated influenza vaccine.

The chain has TRBV7-6 and TRBJ2-7; D is undetermined. CDR1 and CDR2 (germline): SGHVS, FNYEAQ. The CDR3 has 13 residues. The V end was cut by 0 bases, the J end by 6 bases, with 9 bases between. The CDR3: CASSLADRTEQYF. The CDR3 DNA sequence: TGTGCCAGCAGCTTAGCAGACCGGACCGAGCAGTACTTC.

The CDR3 DNA follows: TGTGCCAGCAGCACATCGGACAGGGCTCTAGGACAGCCCCAGCATTTT. It is translated as CASSTSDRALGQPQHF. V is TRBV12-3 or TRBV12-4 and J is TRBJ1-5; TRBD1 agrees at 8 bases. The junction had 14 bases not matched to a gene; V was cut back by 6 bases and J by 7 bases. The CDR3 extends over 16 amino acids.